Listed below are T cell receptor beta chains from one sample, sequenced in a study of breast tumors, draining lymph nodes, adjacent tissues. A single record per CDR3 protein comes from TCRdb applying MiXCR to the multiplex PCR reads. This sample carries under 150,000 distinct CDR3 sequences, less than 25% of them seen once, and the ten largest clones take about 2.2%. The source material was axillary lymph node tissue. The source is a female donor with breast cancer. Some clones in this sample may be carry-over from other donors' samples. Each CDR3 is given with its conserved first and last residue. The D gene is left open where the match is weak. The listing skips clone size in some rows; elsewhere it reads once, few, many or a size class.

.	TRBV9	many	TRBJ2-7	CASSVAAASYEQYF	TGTGCCAGCAGCGTAGCGGCGGCCTCCTACGAGCAGTACTTC
.	TRBV27	many	TRBJ1-5	CASSLFRDQPQHF	TGTGCCAGCAGTTTATTTCGAGATCAGCCCCAGCATTTT
.	TRBV19	once	TRBJ2-7	CASSLGGESSYEQYF	TGTGCCAGTAGTTTGGGCGGGGAGAGCTCCTACGAGCAGTACTTC
.	TRBV5-4	.	TRBJ2-3	CASSFRLGGEDDTQYF	TGTGCCAGCAGCTTTCGATTAGGGGGAGAGGATGATACGCAGTATTTT
.	TRBV18	.	TRBJ1-4	CASSPRMRSTNEKLFF	TGTGCCAGCTCACCACGTATGAGGTCCACTAATGAAAAACTGTTTTTT
.	TRBV10-2	many	TRBJ1-5	CASSESTGNQPQHF	TGCGCCAGCAGTGAGTCAACGGGGAATCAGCCCCAGCATTTT
.	TRBV4-2	many	TRBJ2-7	CASSQDPAGSTYEQYF	TGTGCCAGCAGCCAAGATCCCGCGGGTAGCACCTACGAGCAGTACTTC
.	TRBV7-6	few	TRBJ2-4	CASSSSEGIQYF	TGTGCCAGCAGCTCTAGCGAGGGCATTCAGTACTTC
TRBD2	TRBV5-4	many	TRBJ2-1	CASSPRSGSNYEQFF	TGTGCCAGCAGCCCGAGAAGCGGGAGTAACTATGAGCAGTTCTTC
TRBD2	TRBV7-7	many	TRBJ2-7	CASSQGLAASYEQYF	TGTGCTAGCAGCCAGGGACTAGCGGCTTCCTACGAGCAGTACTTC
.	TRBV5-6	.	TRBJ1-1	CASSFWGRGVPEAFF	TGTGCCAGCAGCTTTTGGGGCAGGGGAGTCCCTGAAGCTTTCTTT
TRBD2	TRBV2	many	TRBJ2-1	CASTRTSGYNEQFF	TGTGCCAGCACAAGGACTAGCGGGTACAATGAGCAGTTCTTC
TRBD2	TRBV27	few	TRBJ2-1	CASSLSPGQPGSSGRGDEQFF	TGTGCCAGCAGTTTAAGTCCAGGACAGCCGGGTTCTAGCGGGAGGGGGGATGAGCAGTTCTTC
.	TRBV7-9	many	TRBJ2-1	CASGKGDYNEQFF	TGTGCCAGCGGGAAAGGAGATTACAATGAGCAGTTCTTC
.	TRBV20-1	many	TRBJ2-5	CSARDLGTAQETQYF	TGCAGTGCTAGAGATCTTGGAACAGCACAAGAGACCCAGTACTTC
.	TRBV5-4	.	TRBJ2-3	CASSIRDPASQYF	TGTGCCAGCAGCATCCGGGACCCGGCTTCGCAGTATTTT
TRBD2	TRBV20-1	many	TRBJ2-5	CSAIETSGNGETQYF	TGCAGTGCGATCGAGACTAGCGGGAATGGAGAGACCCAGTACTTC
TRBD2	TRBV5-8	many	TRBJ2-1	CASSGGSGGSSYNEQFF	TGTGCCAGCAGCGGGGGGTCTGGCGGGAGCTCCTACAATGAGCAGTTCTTC
.	TRBV2	many	TRBJ1-4	CASSFDRTNEKLFF	TGTGCCAGCAGCTTCGACAGAACTAATGAAAAACTGTTTTTT
.	TRBV11-2	many	TRBJ2-7	CASSPGHPYEQYF	TGTGCCAGCAGCCCGGGACACCCCTACGAGCAGTACTTC
.	TRBV6-5	many	TRBJ2-2	CASSYSIRAPGELFF	TGTGCCAGCAGTTACTCGATCCGGGCCCCCGGGGAGCTGTTTTTT
.	TRBV5-4	many	TRBJ2-3	CASSFVDGDTQYF	TGTGCCAGCAGCTTCGTTGATGGAGATACGCAGTATTTT
.	TRBV7-9	many	TRBJ2-7	CACGSTPYEQYF	TGTGCCTGTGGGTCAACCCCCTACGAGCAGTACTTC
TRBD1	TRBV20-1	few	TRBJ2-7	CSARETGQGVYEQYF	TGCAGTGCTAGAGAGACGGGACAGGGGGTTTACGAGCAGTACTTC